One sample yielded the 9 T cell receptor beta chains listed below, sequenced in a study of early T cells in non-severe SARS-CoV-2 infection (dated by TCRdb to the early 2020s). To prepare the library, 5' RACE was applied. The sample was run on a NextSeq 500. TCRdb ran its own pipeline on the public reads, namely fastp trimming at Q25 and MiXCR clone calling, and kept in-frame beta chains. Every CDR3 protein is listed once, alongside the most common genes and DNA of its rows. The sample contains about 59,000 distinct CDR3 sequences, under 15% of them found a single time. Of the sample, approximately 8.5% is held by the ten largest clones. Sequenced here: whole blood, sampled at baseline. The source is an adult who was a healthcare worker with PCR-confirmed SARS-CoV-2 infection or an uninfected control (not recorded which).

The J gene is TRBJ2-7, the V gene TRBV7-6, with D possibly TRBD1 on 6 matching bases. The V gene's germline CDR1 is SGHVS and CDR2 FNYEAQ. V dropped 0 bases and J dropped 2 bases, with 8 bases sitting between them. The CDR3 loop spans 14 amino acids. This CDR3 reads CASSLAGQPYEQYF. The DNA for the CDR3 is TGTGCCAGCAGCTTAGCGGGACAACCCTACGAGCAGTACTTC.

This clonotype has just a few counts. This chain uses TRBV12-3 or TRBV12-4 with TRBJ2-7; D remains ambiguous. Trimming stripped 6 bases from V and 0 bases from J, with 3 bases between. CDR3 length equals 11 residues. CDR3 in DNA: TGTGCCAGCAGGGGCTCCTACGAGCAGTACTTC. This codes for CASRGSYEQYF.

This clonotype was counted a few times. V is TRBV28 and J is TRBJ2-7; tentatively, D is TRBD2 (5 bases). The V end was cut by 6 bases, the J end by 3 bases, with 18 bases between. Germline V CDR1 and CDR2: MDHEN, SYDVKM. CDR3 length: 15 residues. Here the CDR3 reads CASSQVGISDYEQYF. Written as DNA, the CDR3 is TGTGCCAGCAGCCAAGTCGGGATTAGTGACTACGAGCAGTACTTC.

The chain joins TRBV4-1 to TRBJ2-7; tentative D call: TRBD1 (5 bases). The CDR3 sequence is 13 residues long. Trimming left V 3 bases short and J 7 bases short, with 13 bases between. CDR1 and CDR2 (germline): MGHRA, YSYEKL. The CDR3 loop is CASSHRIAGEQYF. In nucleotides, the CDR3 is TGCGCCAGCAGCCACAGGATAGCAGGGGAGCAGTACTTC.

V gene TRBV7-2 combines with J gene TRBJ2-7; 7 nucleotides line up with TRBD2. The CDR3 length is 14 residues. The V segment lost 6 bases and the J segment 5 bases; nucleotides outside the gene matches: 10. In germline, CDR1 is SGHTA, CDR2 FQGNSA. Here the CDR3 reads CASRERGVGDEQYF. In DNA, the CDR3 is TGTGCCAGCAGAGAGCGGGGTGTAGGAGACGAGCAGTACTTC.

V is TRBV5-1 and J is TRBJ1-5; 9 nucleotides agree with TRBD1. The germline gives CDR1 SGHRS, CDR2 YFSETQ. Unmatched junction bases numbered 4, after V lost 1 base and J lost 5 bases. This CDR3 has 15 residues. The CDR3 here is CASSLNRGRYQPQHF. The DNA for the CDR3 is TGCGCCAGCAGCTTGAACAGGGGGCGCTATCAGCCCCAGCATTTT.

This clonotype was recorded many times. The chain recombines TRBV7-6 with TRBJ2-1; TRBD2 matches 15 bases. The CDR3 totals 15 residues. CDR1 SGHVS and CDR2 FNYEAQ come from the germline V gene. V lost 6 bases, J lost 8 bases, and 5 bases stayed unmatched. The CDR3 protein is CASSSGLAGGDEQFF. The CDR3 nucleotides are TGTGCCAGCAGTTCCGGACTAGCGGGGGGGGATGAGCAGTTCTTC. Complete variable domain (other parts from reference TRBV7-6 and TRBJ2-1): GAGVSQSPRYKVTKRGQDVALRCDPISGHVSLYWYRQALGQGPEFLTYFNYEAQQDKSGLPNDRFSAERPEGSISTLTIQRTEQRDSAMYRCASSSGLAGGDEQFFGPGTRLTVL.

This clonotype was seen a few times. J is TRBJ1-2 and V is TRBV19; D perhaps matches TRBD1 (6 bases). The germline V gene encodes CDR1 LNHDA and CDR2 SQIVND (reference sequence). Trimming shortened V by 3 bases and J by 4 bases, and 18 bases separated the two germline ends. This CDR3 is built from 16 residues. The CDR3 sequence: CASSMRQDSESYGYTF. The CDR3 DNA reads TGTGCCAGTAGTATGAGACAGGACTCTGAGAGCTATGGCTACACCTTC.

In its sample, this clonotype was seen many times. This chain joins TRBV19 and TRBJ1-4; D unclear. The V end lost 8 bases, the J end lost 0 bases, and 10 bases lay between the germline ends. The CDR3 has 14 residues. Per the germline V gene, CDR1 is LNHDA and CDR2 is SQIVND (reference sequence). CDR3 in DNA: TGTGCCAGTTCGCGCAGCGCAACTAATGAAAAACTGTTTTTT. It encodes CASSRSATNEKLFF.